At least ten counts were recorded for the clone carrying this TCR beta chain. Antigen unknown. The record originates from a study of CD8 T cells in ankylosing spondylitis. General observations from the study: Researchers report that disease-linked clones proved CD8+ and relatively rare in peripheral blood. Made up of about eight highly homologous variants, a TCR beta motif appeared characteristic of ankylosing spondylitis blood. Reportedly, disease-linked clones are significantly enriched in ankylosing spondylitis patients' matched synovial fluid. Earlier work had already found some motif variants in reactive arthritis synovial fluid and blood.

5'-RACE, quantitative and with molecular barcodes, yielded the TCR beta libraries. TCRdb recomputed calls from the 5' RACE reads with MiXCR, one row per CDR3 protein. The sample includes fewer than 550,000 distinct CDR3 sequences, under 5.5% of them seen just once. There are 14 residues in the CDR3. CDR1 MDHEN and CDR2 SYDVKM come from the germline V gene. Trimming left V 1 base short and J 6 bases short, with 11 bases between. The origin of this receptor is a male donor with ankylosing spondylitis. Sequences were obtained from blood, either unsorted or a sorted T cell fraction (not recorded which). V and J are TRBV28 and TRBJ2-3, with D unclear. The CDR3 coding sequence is TGTGCCAGCAGTTTATTGGGCCTTCGGGATACGCAGTATTTT. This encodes CASSLLGLRDTQYF.